A single sample gave rise to the 28 T cell receptor beta chains below, sequenced in a study of CD8 T cells in Susac syndrome. Random hexamers were used to reverse transcribe about 0.5 to 1 ug of RNA. TCRdb analysed the immunoSEQ multiplex PCR reads with MiXCR anew, one entry per CDR3 protein. This sample has 150,000 to 200,000 distinct CDR3 sequences, with approximately 94% found just once. Sequencing was carried out using CD4+ T cells from PBMCs. The receptors were sampled from a human donor with multiple sclerosis.

The chain recombines TRBV6-1 with TRBJ1-1; the D gene is possibly TRBD1 (6 bases). With 7 bases removed from V and 10 bases from J, the gap between germline ends came to 22 bases. CDR3 length: 14 amino acids. Germline V lookup: CDR1 MNHNS, CDR2 SASEGT. The CDR3 sequence is CASTGQFHPTGAFF. The CDR3 DNA reads TGTGCCAGCACCGGACAGTTTCACCCCACGGGAGCTTTCTTT.

CDR3 nucleotide sequence: TGCAGCGGGACGGGAGGGGGAGATACGCAGTATTTT. This codes for CSGTGGGDTQYF. This chain joins TRBV29-1 and TRBJ2-3; 8 bases map to TRBD2. With V trimmed by 7 bases and J by 5 bases, 5 bases remained unmatched. Germline CDR1 is SQVTM and CDR2 is ANQGSEA. The CDR3 has 12 residues.

The V gene is TRBV9, the J gene TRBJ2-1, with D unclear. V dropped 4 bases and J dropped 10 bases, with 18 bases sitting between them. CDR1 is SGDLS, CDR2 YYNGEE, per germline. CDR3 length: 14 amino acids. The CDR3 nucleotides are TGTGCCAGCAGCAGAGACCCACGGACGGAGGAGCAGTTCTTC. Translation: CASSRDPRTEEQFF.

The V call is TRBV9, the J call TRBJ2-3; D remains ambiguous. V lost 1 base and J 6 bases, leaving 9 bases between the germline ends. Germline loops: CDR1 SGDLS, CDR2 YYNGEE. This CDR3 region has 13 residues. The CDR3, as DNA: TGTGCCAGCAGCGTATTGACGGTCGATACGCAGTATTTT. Amino acids: CASSVLTVDTQYF. Based on the CDR3 plus reference TRBV9 and TRBJ2-3, the full variable domain is DSGVTQTPKHLITATGQRVTLRCSPRSGDLSVYWYQQSLDQGLQFLIQYYNGEERAKGNILERFSAQQFPDLHSELNLSSLELGDSALYFCASSVLTVDTQYFGPGTRLTVL.

The gene calls are TRBV6-5 and TRBJ2-7; D not certain. The length of the CDR3 is 14 residues. The germline gives CDR1 MNHEY, CDR2 SVGAGI. V was pared by 0 bases and J by 4 bases, with 10 bases between. CDR3 nucleotides: TGTGCCAGCAGTTACTCGACCGGATTATACGAGCAGTACTTC. Amino acids: CASSYSTGLYEQYF.

The chain is built from TRBV3-1 and TRBJ2-5; D might be TRBD2 (6 bases). This CDR3 has 15 residues. V lost 0 bases and J 5 bases, leaving 13 bases between the germline ends. CDR1 is LGHDT, CDR2 YNNKEL, per germline (reference sequence). CDR3 sequence: CASSQEQRVAETQYF. For the CDR3, the DNA is TGTGCCAGCAGCCAAGAGCAGCGGGTTGCCGAGACCCAGTACTTC.

This sequence joins TRBV5-4 and TRBJ2-2; 7 nucleotides line up with TRBD1. Losses at the gene ends were 2 bases for V and 0 bases for J; bases not matched to a gene: 4. Germline CDR1 SGHNT, CDR2 YYREEE (reference sequence). This CDR3 has 16 amino acids. The CDR3: CASSLVGGANTGELFF. CDR3 in DNA: TGTGCCAGCAGCTTAGTAGGGGGCGCGAACACCGGGGAGCTGTTTTTT.

J is TRBJ2-1 and V is TRBV6-4; the D is unclear. The CDR3 totals 14 residues. V was shortened by 3 bases and J by 6 bases, with 12 bases between the two germline ends. Germline lookup yields CDR1 MRHNA and CDR2 SNTAGT. The CDR3 region has the DNA TGTGCCAGCAGTGAGGGATGGGGTTTCAATGAGCAGTTCTTC. It specifies CASSEGWGFNEQFF.

The V gene is TRBV19, the J gene TRBJ2-4; TRBD1 is a possible D gene (6 bases). V was clipped by 5 bases and J by 9 bases, with 11 bases between them. This CDR3 has 12 amino acids. The germline V gene encodes CDR1 LNHDA and CDR2 SQIVND (reference sequence). CDR3 DNA sequence: TGTGCCAGTAGTTCCCAGGGGTCCATTCAGTACTTC. Translating it yields CASSSQGSIQYF.

CDR3 coding DNA: TGTGCCAGCAGACCCACTGCCACAAACACAAGGGGCTACACCTTC. The encoded protein is CASRPTATNTRGYTF. This chain uses TRBV12-3 or TRBV12-4 with TRBJ1-2; D gene unclear. The CDR3 contains 15 residues. The ends were cut back, 6 bases at V and 8 bases at J, with 22 bases in the middle.

This sequence joins TRBV30 and TRBJ2-5, with 7 bases fitting TRBD1. CDR1 GTSNPN and CDR2 SVGIG come from the germline V gene (reference sequence). The CDR3 consists of 13 residues. After removal of 3 bases from V and 2 bases from J, the junction contained 3 bases not matched to a gene. The CDR3 loop is CAWRMGQQETQYF. The CDR3 DNA follows: TGTGCCTGGAGAATGGGACAGCAAGAGACCCAGTACTTC.

V is TRBV29-1 and J is TRBJ2-1; TRBD1 matches 7 bases. Germline lookup yields CDR1 SQVTM and CDR2 ANQGSEA. Unmatched junction bases numbered 19, after V lost 7 bases and J lost 7 bases. The CDR3 extends over 16 amino acids. The CDR3 here is CSAYHGERGRRNEQFF. CDR3 in DNA: TGCAGCGCTTATCATGGGGAGAGGGGGCGTAGGAATGAGCAGTTCTTC.

The rearrangement uses TRBV20-1 and TRBJ2-3, with D maybe TRBD1 (6 bases). Germline CDR1 is DFQATT and CDR2 is SNEGSKA (reference sequence). The CDR3 totals 12 residues. V lost 2 bases to trimming and J lost 5 bases, with 8 bases between them. Written as DNA, the CDR3 is TGCAGTGCTAGAAGACAGGAAGATACGCAGTATTTT. It translates to CSARRQEDTQYF.

The V and J genes are TRBV6-5 and TRBJ1-1; TRBD1 matches at 10 bases. The CDR3 sequence is 15 residues long. V lost 2 bases, J lost 2 bases, and 2 bases stayed unmatched. Germline loops: CDR1 MNHEY, CDR2 SVGAGI. CDR3 coding DNA: TGTGCCAGCAGTTACGGGACAGGGGTTAACACTGAAGCTTTCTTT. Residues: CASSYGTGVNTEAFF.

The CDR3 bases are TGTGCCAGCAGCGACAGGACAGGTGGAAATGAGCAGTTCTTC. Residues: CASSDRTGGNEQFF. V gene TRBV5-4 combines with J gene TRBJ2-1; 7 nucleotides agree with TRBD1. Germline V gene lookup returns CDR1 SGHNT and CDR2 YYREEE (reference sequence). The CDR3 sequence is 14 residues long. The V gene end was trimmed by 4 bases and the J gene end by 7 bases; junction bases not matched to a gene: 8. Variable domain in full (rest from reference TRBV5-4 and TRBJ2-1): ETGVTQSPTHLIKTRGQQVTLRCSSQSGHNTVSWYQQALGQGPQFIFQYYREEENGRGNFPPRFSGLQFPNYSSELNVNALELDDSALYLCASSDRTGGNEQFFGPGTRLTVL.

J is TRBJ1-2 and V is TRBV27, with 8 nucleotides matching TRBD1. V was pared by 6 bases and J by 4 bases, with 7 bases of the junction left unmatched. Germline values: CDR1 MNHEY, CDR2 SMNVEV (reference sequence). This CDR3 has 14 amino acids. CDR3 region: CASRPYDRGYGYTF. CDR3 in DNA: TGTGCCAGCAGACCATATGACAGGGGCTATGGCTACACCTTC.

This clonotype appeared a few times. The rearrangement links TRBV3-1 to TRBJ2-7, with 7 nucleotides matching TRBD1. This CDR3 is 13 amino acids long. Germline V gene data show CDR1 as LGHDT and CDR2 as YNNKEL (reference sequence). J was trimmed by 7 bases and V by 5 bases; bases with no gene match: 8. The CDR3 here is CASSLSNRGEQYF. CDR3 sequence (DNA): TGTGCCAGCAGCTTATCAAACAGGGGAGAGCAGTACTTC.

The genes are TRBV15 and TRBJ2-6; D ambiguous. CDR1 is LNHNV, CDR2 YYDKDF, per germline (reference sequence). V was shortened by 8 bases and J by 0 bases, with 5 bases between the two germline ends. CDR3 size: 13 residues. CDR3 sequence (DNA): TGTGCCACCCTACCCTCTGGGGCCAACGTCCTGACTTTC. The encoded protein is CATLPSGANVLTF.

This chain links TRBV18 with TRBJ1-1; no reliable D call. V gave up 6 bases and J gave up 0 bases, with 11 bases separating them. In germline, CDR1 is KGHSH, CDR2 LQKENI. The CDR3 is 14 residues long. The CDR3 DNA reads as TGTGCCAGCTCTCCTCCGGCCATGAACACTGAAGCTTTCTTT. Protein: CASSPPAMNTEAFF.

The chain combines TRBV5-4 with TRBJ1-2; D is ambiguous. CDR3 length: 16 residues. V lost 0 bases, J lost 0 bases, and 12 bases lay in between. Per the germline V gene, CDR1 is SGHNT and CDR2 is YYREEE (reference sequence). CDR3: CASSLVGSRANYGYTF. Written as DNA, the CDR3 is TGTGCCAGCAGCTTGGTTGGGTCTCGAGCTAACTATGGCTACACCTTC.

This chain uses TRBV7-9 with TRBJ1-1; 7 bases line up with TRBD1. Germline V CDR1 and CDR2: SEHNR, FQNEAQ (reference sequence). CDR3 length equals 15 residues. Unmatched junction bases numbered 10, after V lost 5 bases and J lost 4 bases. The CDR3 DNA follows: TGTGCCAGCAGCCCTCCCAGACAGGGTGTCACTGAAGCTTTCTTT. Residues: CASSPPRQGVTEAFF.

V is TRBV7-6 and J is TRBJ1-1; D gene ambiguous. The V gene lost 1 base and the J gene lost 4 bases, with 16 bases spanning the gap. The CDR3 length is 16 residues. In germline, CDR1 is SGHVS, CDR2 FNYEAQ. CDR3 sequence (DNA): TGTGCCAGCAGCTTAGGGTCCCTGGGGTTGGGCACTGAAGCTTTCTTT. Residues: CASSLGSLGLGTEAFF.

The V and J genes are TRBV5-1 and TRBJ2-1; 12 bases map to TRBD2. CDR3 size: 14 residues. Germline trimming cut 2 bases from V and 10 bases from J; bases unmatched to any gene: 4. Per the germline V gene, CDR1 is SGHRS and CDR2 is YFSETQ. This CDR3 is CASSLRLAGEEQFF. Written as DNA, the CDR3 is TGCGCCAGCAGCTTAAGACTAGCGGGAGAGGAGCAGTTCTTC.

The chain links TRBV7-8 to TRBJ2-5; 8 bases align to TRBD1. CDR1 is SGHVS, CDR2 FQNEAQ, per germline. The CDR3 runs to 18 residues. Trimming took 3 bases from V and 4 from J; bases not matched to a gene: 16. The CDR3 is CASSFLTGAGESGETQYF. In DNA form, the CDR3 reads TGTGCCAGCAGCTTCCTGACAGGGGCTGGGGAATCTGGAGAGACCCAGTACTTC.

This clonotype was counted a single time. This chain uses TRBV11-2 with TRBJ2-2; maybe TRBD2 (5 bases). V lost 5 bases to trimming and J lost 6 bases, with 16 bases between them. Germline CDR1 SGHAT, CDR2 FQNNGV. This CDR3 has 15 amino acids. CDR3: CASSPRRREAGELFF. CDR3 sequence (DNA): TGTGCCAGCAGCCCCCGGAGGAGAGAGGCCGGGGAGCTGTTTTTT.

This chain links TRBV7-2 with TRBJ2-1, with D hard to call. Looked up from germline, CDR1 is SGHTA and CDR2 is FQGNSA. The CDR3 totals 17 residues. Trimming removed 2 bases at V and 0 bases at J, with 14 bases between. This CDR3 reads CASSLTFRRFSYNEQFF. The DNA of the CDR3 is TGTGCCAGCAGCTTAACGTTCCGGCGGTTCTCCTACAATGAGCAGTTCTTC.

The rearrangement uses TRBV6-1 and TRBJ1-2; 9 bases are a match to TRBD1. CDR1 is MNHNS, CDR2 SASEGT, per germline. Germline trimming cut 5 bases from V and 3 bases from J; bases unmatched to any gene: 4. CDR3 length: 14 residues. The CDR3 sequence: CASSTGGVDYGYTF. CDR3 nucleotides: TGTGCCAGCAGTACAGGGGGCGTCGACTATGGCTACACCTTC.

The chain uses TRBV12-3 or TRBV12-4 and TRBJ2-4, with 7 nucleotides matching TRBD2. The CDR3 covers 20 residues. Losses at the gene ends were 2 bases for V and 2 bases for J; bases not matched to a gene: 18. CDR3 amino acids: CASSLTGGSLPRRSKNIQYF. CDR3 coding DNA: TGTGCCAGCAGTTTAACAGGCGGGAGCCTCCCGCGGAGATCCAAAAACATTCAGTACTTC.